Listed below are T cell receptor beta chains from one sample, sequenced in a study of cytomegalovirus exposure and HLA in healthy donors. This table comes from immunoSEQ multiplex PCR, and its TCRdb copy is limited to in-frame clones, with some not included. The sample carries about 160,000 clones, approximately 75% recorded once. Sequenced material: PBMCs. The receptors originated from a woman aged 18-35 years in good health and CMV-seronegative. Both conserved end residues are part of each CDR3. D genes are given only for firm matches. Clone sizes are given selectively: once, few, many, or a class where the clone is expanded.

NA	TRBV15	TRBJ2-2	NA	TGTGCCACCAGCGGTCCACTAGGCACCGGGGAGCTGTTTTTT	CATSGPLGTGELFF
few	TRBV14	TRBJ2-1	NA	TGTGCCAGCAGCCAAGCTAGAGGGAAAGCCCACAATGAGCAGTTCTTC	CASSQARGKAHNEQFF
NA	TRBV2	TRBJ2-1	NA	TGTGCCAGCAGTCACTCTAGAAGCGAAAACTCCTACAATGAGCAGTTCTTC	CASSHSRSENSYNEQFF
once	TRBV10-3	TRBJ2-7	NA	TGTGCCATCAGTGAGATCGGCGGGGTAGGCCGCCACTCCTACGAGCAGTACTTC	CAISEIGGVGRHSYEQYF
NA	TRBV4-1	TRBJ2-2	TRBD1	TGCGCCAGCAGCCAGCCATACAGGGGGCGAAACACCGGGGAGCTGTTTTTT	CASSQPYRGRNTGELFF
NA	TRBV9	TRBJ1-2	TRBD1	TGTGCCAGCAGCGAGGGACAGAACTATGGCTACACCTTC	CASSEGQNYGYTF
NA	TRBV19	TRBJ1-3	TRBD1	TGTGCCAGTAGTATATCGGGACAGGGTGCTGGAAACACCATATATTTT	CASSISGQGAGNTIYF
NA	TRBV2	TRBJ1-6	NA	TGTGCCAGCAGTGAACGCAGCTCCTATAATTCACCCCTCCACTTT	CASSERSSYNSPLHF
NA	TRBV6-5	TRBJ1-6	NA	TGTGCCAGCAGTTACTGGGAGAATTCACCCCTCCACTTT	CASSYWENSPLHF
NA	TRBV7-9	TRBJ2-1	NA	TGTGCCAGCAGCTTATATAACAGGGCAGACAATGAGCAGTTCTTC	CASSLYNRADNEQFF
NA	TRBV7-9	TRBJ1-5	TRBD1	TGTGCCAGCAGCCAATGGACAGGCTCGACTCTTTATAGCAATCAGCCCCAGCATTTT	CASSQWTGSTLYSNQPQHF
NA	TRBV7-9	TRBJ2-7	NA	TGTGCCAGCAGCTTGTCCGGGACAGGGACTAGGAGCTACGAGCAGTACTTC	CASSLSGTGTRSYEQYF
NA	TRBV28	TRBJ1-3	TRBD1	TGTGCCAGCAGTTTAAGGGGGACAGGGGAGCTTAAGGGAAACACCATATATTTT	CASSLRGTGELKGNTIYF
NA	TRBV9	TRBJ2-5	NA	TGTGCCAGCAGCGTAGGTTCACTCCAAGAGACCCAGTACTTC	CASSVGSLQETQYF
NA	TRBV27	TRBJ2-7	TRBD1	TGTGCCAGCAGTTTAACAGGGGGGATCTACGAGCAGTACTTC	CASSLTGGIYEQYF
few	TRBV5-6	TRBJ2-7	TRBD2	TGTGCCAGCAGCTCACTATGGCGGGAGGCTACCTACGAGCAGTACTTC	CASSSLWREATYEQYF
NA	TRBV7-9	TRBJ2-1	NA	TGTGCCAGCAGCTTAGACGGGGGATGGGATGAGCAGTTCTTC	CASSLDGGWDEQFF
once	TRBV9	TRBJ2-2	TRBD2	TGTGCCAGCAGCGTAGGGGGGGGGACCGGGGAGCTGTTTTTT	CASSVGGGTGELFF
NA	TRBV7-2	TRBJ1-6	NA	TGTGCCAGCAGCTTAGGACGGGCGGGGAATTCACCCCTCCACTTT	CASSLGRAGNSPLHF
NA	TRBV30	TRBJ2-2	TRBD2	TGTGCCTGGAGTCCACCCGGGAGGGGCCTTTCGGGCACCGGGGAGCTGTTTTTT	CAWSPPGRGLSGTGELFF
NA	TRBV11-2	TRBJ2-7	NA	TGTGCCAGCAGCGACTACGAGCAGTACTTC	CASSDYEQYF
NA	TRBV10-3	TRBJ1-1	TRBD1	TGTGCCATCGGCCAGGGGGTGATGAACACTGAAGCTTTCTTT	CAIGQGVMNTEAFF
NA	TRBV18	TRBJ1-1	TRBD1	TGTGCCAGCTCACTGGGACAGGGGACTGAAGCTTTCTTT	CASSLGQGTEAFF
NA	TRBV28	TRBJ1-4	NA	TGTGCCAGCAGCACCCGCTCCAGGTCAACTAATGAAAAACTGTTTTTT	CASSTRSRSTNEKLFF
few	TRBV9	TRBJ2-1	TRBD2	TGTGCCAGCAGCCTAACAATTTCTAGCGGGAGGGGCTACAATGAGCAGTTCTTC	CASSLTISSGRGYNEQFF
NA	TRBV19	TRBJ1-1	TRBD1	TGTGCCAGTTCCAACAGGGGTACGACTGAAGCTTTCTTT	CASSNRGTTEAFF
NA	TRBV5-1	TRBJ2-5	NA	TGCGCCAGCAGCTTCCAGACAGGACAAGAGACCCAGTACTTC	CASSFQTGQETQYF
NA	TRBV27	TRBJ2-1	NA	TGTGCCAGCAGTTTAAGGGCTCGCGGGTATTCCTACAATGAGCAGTTCTTC	CASSLRARGYSYNEQFF
NA	TRBV19	TRBJ1-5	NA	TGTGCCAGCGGAGCGGGGCAACGAGGCAATCAGCCCCAGCATTTT	CASGAGQRGNQPQHF
NA	TRBV6-1	TRBJ2-7	TRBD2	TGTGCCAGCAGTGGAGGTCTAGCGGGAGAACACGAGCAGTACTTC	CASSGGLAGEHEQYF
NA	TRBV28	TRBJ2-1	NA	TGTGCCAGCAGTTCAGGGGTGGGGTACAATGAGCAGTTCTTC	CASSSGVGYNEQFF
once	TRBV2	TRBJ1-1	NA	TGTGCCAGCAGGGACAGCCACACTGAAGCTTTCTTT	CASRDSHTEAFF
once	TRBV7-9	TRBJ2-7	NA	TGTGCCAGCAGCAGAACTAGTCAGTACGAGCAGTACTTC	CASSRTSQYEQYF
few	TRBV7-8	TRBJ1-1	NA	TGTGCCAGCAGCGATGACAGCGAAAACACTGAAGCTTTCTTT	CASSDDSENTEAFF